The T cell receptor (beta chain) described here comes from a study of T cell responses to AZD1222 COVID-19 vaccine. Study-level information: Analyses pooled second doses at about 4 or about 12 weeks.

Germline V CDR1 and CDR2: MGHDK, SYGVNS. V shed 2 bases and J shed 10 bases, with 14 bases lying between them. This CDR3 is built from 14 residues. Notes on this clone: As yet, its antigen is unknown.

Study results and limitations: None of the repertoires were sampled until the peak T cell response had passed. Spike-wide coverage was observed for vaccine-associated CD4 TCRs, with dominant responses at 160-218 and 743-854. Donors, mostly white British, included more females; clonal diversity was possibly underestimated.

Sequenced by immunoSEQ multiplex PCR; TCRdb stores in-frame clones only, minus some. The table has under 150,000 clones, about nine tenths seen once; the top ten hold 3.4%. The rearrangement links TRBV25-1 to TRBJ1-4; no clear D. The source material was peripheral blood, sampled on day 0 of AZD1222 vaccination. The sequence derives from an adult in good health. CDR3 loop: CASSERAETGKLFF. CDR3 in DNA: TGTGCCAGCAGTGAACGGGCAGAAACGGGAAAACTGTTTTTT.